This T cell receptor beta chain appears in the sequencing data of a study of shared clonotypes between healthy human individuals. General observations from the study: With several donors compared, 4.5% to 6.5% of naive CD4 clonotypes were shared. Estimated richness was generally greater in naive than memory subsets.

A word on this clone: What it binds is not known.

Several immunoSEQ 96-well plates shared each subset's DNA, each plate a replicate. The protocol was immunoSEQ multiplex PCR, while the TCRdb copy is restricted to in-frame clones and leaves out a portion. The sample lists roughly 1,600,000 clones, around 98.5% occurring once. Input material: naive CD4+ T cells sorted from blood. Subset specified: CD45RA+ positively selected. This clonotype was sampled from a young man in good health.

DNA for the CDR3: TGTGCCACCTCAAGCGGGAGGGCCACCGGGGAGCTGTTTTTT. Translated: CATSSGRATGELFF. The V gene is TRBV7-9, the J gene TRBJ2-2; 10 nucleotides line up with TRBD2. The CDR3 runs 14 residues. Germline values: CDR1 SEHNR, CDR2 FQNEAQ (reference sequence). V was pared by 10 bases and J by 4 bases, with 6 bases of the junction left unmatched.